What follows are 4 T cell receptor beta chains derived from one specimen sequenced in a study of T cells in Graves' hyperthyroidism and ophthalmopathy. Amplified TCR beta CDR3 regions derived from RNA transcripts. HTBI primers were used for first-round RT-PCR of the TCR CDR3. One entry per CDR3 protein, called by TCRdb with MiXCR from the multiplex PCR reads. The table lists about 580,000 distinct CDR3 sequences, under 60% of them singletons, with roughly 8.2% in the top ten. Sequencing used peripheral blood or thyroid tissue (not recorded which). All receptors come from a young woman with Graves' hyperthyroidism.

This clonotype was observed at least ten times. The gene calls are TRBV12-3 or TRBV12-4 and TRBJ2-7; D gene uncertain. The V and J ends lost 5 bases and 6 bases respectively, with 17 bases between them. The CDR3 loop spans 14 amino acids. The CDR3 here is CASSPWTGLGEQYF. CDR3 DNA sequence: TGTGCCAGCAGTCCCTGGACGGGTTTGGGCGAGCAGTACTTC.

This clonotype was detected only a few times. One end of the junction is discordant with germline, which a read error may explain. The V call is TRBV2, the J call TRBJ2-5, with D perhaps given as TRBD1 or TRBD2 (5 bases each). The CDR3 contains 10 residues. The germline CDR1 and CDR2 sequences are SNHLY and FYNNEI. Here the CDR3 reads CASSDLGTFF. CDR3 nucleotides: TGTGCCAGCAGTGATCTTGGGACCTTCTTC.

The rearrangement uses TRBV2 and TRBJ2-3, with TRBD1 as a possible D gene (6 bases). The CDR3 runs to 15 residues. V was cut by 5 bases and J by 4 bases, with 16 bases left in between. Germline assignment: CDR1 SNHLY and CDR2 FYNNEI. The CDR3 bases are TGTGCCAGCAGTCACCTACAGGGAATCGCAGATACGCAGTATTTT. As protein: CASSHLQGIADTQYF. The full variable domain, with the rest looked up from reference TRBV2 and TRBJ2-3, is EPEVTQTPSHQVTQMGQEVILRCVPISNHLYFYWYRQILGQKVEFLVSFYNNEISEKSEIFDDQFSVERPDGSNFTLKIRSTKLEDSAMYFCASSHLQGIADTQYFGPGTRLTVL.

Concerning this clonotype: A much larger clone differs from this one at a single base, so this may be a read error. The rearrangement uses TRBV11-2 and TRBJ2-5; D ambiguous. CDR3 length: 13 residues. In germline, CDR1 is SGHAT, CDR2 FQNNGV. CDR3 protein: CASSRWTQEIQYF. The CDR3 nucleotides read TGTGCCAGCAGCAGATGGACCCAAGAGATCCAGTACTTC.